This TCR beta chain was found in a study of beta chain features in type 1 diabetes. Study conclusions and caveats: The study found fewer insertions and more deletions at VDJ junctions in type 1 diabetes patients.

The isolated RNA, all of it, was reverse transcribed, so expressed TCRB transcripts were what got sequenced. Method: immunoSEQ multiplex PCR; TCRdb's copy keeps in-frame clones and lacks some. Among 250,000 or so clones listed, 25% to 30% were seen once. The germline V gene encodes CDR1 SGHRS and CDR2 YFSETQ. The V end lost 4 bases, the J end lost 4 bases, and 14 bases lay between the germline ends. CDR3 size: 14 residues. As to this clone: Antigen unknown. The sample contains more than one DNA sequence encoding this CDR3.

This clonotype was obtained from a man aged 25 to 45 in good health. The sequenced sample consisted of central memory CD4+ T cells from blood. The rearrangement joins TRBV5-1 to TRBJ2-5, with D maybe TRBD1 (6 bases). As DNA, the CDR3 is TGCGCCAGCAGCCAGGGGTCGGGAAGAGAGACCCAGTACTTC. Protein sequence: CASSQGSGRETQYF.